Following are 5 T cell receptor beta chains from one sample sequenced in a study of T cell clones after liver transplantation (dated by TCRdb to between 2019 and 2020). Library preparation was by the immunoSEQ multiplex PCR assay. TCRdb took over this immuneACCESS table, retaining in-frame rearrangements with V and J assigned. Such tables are incomplete; in checked studies, under half of the missing clones stem from an unresolved V gene, and the remainder is unexplained. Recorded for this sample are tens of thousands of clones; 60% to 80% of them occurred a single time. The top ten clones comprise 9.7% of the sample. Sequenced material: CD4+ T cells from blood, taken at the 22-month timepoint. The source is a human patient who received a liver transplant. Some T cells may be donor cells from the graft after a transplant.

V is TRBV18 and J is TRBJ1-1, with a tentative D call TRBD1 (5 bases). Trimming took off 3 bases at V and 10 bases at J, with 12 bases between the two ends. The germline V gene has CDR1 KGHSH and CDR2 LQKENI. This CDR3 has 12 residues. The CDR3 nucleotides are TGTGCCAGCTCACCTAGGGGCCAGAGAGCTTTCTTT. Translating it yields CASSPRGQRAFF.

The gene calls are TRBV7-2 and TRBJ2-7; 7 nucleotides match TRBD1. J was trimmed by 5 bases and V by 7 bases; bases with no gene match: 11. There are 14 residues in the CDR3. CDR1 and CDR2 (germline): SGHTA, FQGNSA. CDR3 DNA: TGTGCCAGCAAACCCGGGACAGTTAGCCACGAGCAGTACTTC. Translation: CASKPGTVSHEQYF.

The rearrangement uses TRBV11-2 and TRBJ2-7, with D possibly called TRBD1 or TRBD2 (5 bases each). The V end was cut by 1 base, the J end by 2 bases, with 12 bases between. Germline V gene lookup returns CDR1 SGHAT and CDR2 FQNNGV. The CDR3 contains 15 residues. CDR3 in DNA: TGTGCCAGCAGCTTAGCCGGGACGTCCGCCTACGAGCAGTACTTC. Translating gives CASSLAGTSAYEQYF.

The chain recombines TRBV5-1 with TRBJ1-2, with 9 positions matching TRBD1. V was pared by 4 bases and J by 4 bases, with 8 bases of the junction left unmatched. Germline V gives CDR1 SGHRS, CDR2 YFSETQ. The CDR3 loop spans 15 amino acids. CDR3 nucleotides: TGCGCCAGCAGCCCCGGGACAGGGACCCGCTATGGCTACACCTTC. Translation gives CASSPGTGTRYGYTF. Supplemented by reference TRBV5-1 and TRBJ1-2, the full variable domain reads KAGVTQTPRYLIKTRGQQVTLSCSPISGHRSVSWYQQTPGQGLQFLFEYFSETQRNKGNFPGRFSGRQFSNSRSEMNVSTLELGDSALYLCASSPGTGTRYGYTFGSGTRLTVV.

This sequence joins TRBV19 and TRBJ1-3; D unclear. The V gene lost 7 bases and the J gene lost 2 bases, with 15 bases spanning the gap. Germline V gene data show CDR1 as LNHDA and CDR2 as SQIVND (reference sequence). The length of the CDR3 is 15 residues. The chain's CDR3 is CASTPRISAGNTIYF. CDR3 in DNA: TGTGCCAGTACCCCCCGGATTTCAGCTGGAAACACCATATATTTT.